This T cell receptor beta chain emerged from a study of CD8+CD57+ T cells in acquired aplastic anemia. The V segment lost 8 bases and the J segment 6 bases; nucleotides outside the gene matches: 5. Per germline, CDR1 SQVTM and CDR2 ANQGSEA. The CDR3 sequence is 13 residues long. CD8+CD57+ cell expansion had been shown by flow cytometry in patients chosen for sequencing. Genomic DNA acted as the template from which TCR beta VDJ combination and CDR3 sequence profiling were carried out. MiXCR was run by TCRdb on the reads, yielding one entry per CDR3 protein. The data show 150,000 to 160,000 distinct CDR3 sequences, 40% to 65% seen once.

The receptor's source is a human donor with aplastic anemia. Material for sequencing was sorted CD4+, CD8+, or CD8+CD57+ T cells (not recorded which) from PBMCs. This chain connects TRBV29-1 to TRBJ2-1; 12 nucleotides agree with TRBD2. For the CDR3, the DNA is TGCAGCTTGGAGACTAGCGGGGGCAATGAGCAGTTCTTC. It is translated as CSLETSGGNEQFF.